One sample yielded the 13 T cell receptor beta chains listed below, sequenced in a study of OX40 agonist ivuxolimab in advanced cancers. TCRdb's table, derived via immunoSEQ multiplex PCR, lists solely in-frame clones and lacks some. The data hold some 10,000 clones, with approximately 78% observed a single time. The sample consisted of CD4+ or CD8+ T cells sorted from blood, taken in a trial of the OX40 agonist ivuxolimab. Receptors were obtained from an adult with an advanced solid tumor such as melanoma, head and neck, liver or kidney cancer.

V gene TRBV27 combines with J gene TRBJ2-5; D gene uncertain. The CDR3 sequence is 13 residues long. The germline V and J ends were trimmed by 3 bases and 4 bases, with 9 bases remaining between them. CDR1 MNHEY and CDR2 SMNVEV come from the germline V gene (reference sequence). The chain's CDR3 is CASSLTAPETQYF. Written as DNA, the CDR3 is TGTGCCAGCAGTTTGACCGCGCCAGAGACCCAGTACTTC.

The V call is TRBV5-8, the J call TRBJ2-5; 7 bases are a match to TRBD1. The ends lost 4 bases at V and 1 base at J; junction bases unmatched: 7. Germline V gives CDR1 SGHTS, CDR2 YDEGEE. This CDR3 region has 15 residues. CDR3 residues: CASSTGQRAQETQYF. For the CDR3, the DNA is TGTGCCAGCAGCACGGGACAGCGAGCCCAAGAGACCCAGTACTTC.

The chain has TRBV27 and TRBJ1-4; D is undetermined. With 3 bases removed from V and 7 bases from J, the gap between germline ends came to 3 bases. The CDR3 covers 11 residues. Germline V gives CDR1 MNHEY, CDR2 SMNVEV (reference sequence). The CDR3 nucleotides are TGTGCCAGCAGTTTTGGTGAAAAACTGTTTTTT. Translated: CASSFGEKLFF.

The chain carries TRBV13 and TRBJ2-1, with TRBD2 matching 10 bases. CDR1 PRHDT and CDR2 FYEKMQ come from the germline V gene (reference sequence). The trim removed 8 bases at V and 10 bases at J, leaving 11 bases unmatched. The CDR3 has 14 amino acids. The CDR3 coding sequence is TGTGCCAGCTCAGGAGTAGCGGGAGGCCTAGAGCAGTTCTTC. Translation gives CASSGVAGGLEQFF.

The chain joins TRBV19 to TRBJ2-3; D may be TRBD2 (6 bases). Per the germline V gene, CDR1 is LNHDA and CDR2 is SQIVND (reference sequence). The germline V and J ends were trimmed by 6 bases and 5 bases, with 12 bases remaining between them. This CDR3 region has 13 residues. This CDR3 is CASRGWREDTQYF. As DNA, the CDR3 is TGTGCCAGTAGAGGGTGGAGGGAAGATACGCAGTATTTT.

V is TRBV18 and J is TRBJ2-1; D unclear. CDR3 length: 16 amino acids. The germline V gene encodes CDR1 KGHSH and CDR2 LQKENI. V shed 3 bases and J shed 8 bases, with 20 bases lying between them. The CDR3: CASSPVETRKDYEQFF. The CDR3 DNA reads TGTGCCAGCTCACCTGTTGAGACCAGAAAGGATTATGAGCAGTTCTTC.

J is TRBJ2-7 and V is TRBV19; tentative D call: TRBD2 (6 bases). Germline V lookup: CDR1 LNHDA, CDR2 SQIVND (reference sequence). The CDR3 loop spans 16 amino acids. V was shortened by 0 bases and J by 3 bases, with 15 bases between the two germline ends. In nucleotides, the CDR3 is TGTGCCAGTAGTATAGACGCGACGGGAGTAGTCTACGAGCAGTACTTC. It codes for CASSIDATGVVYEQYF.

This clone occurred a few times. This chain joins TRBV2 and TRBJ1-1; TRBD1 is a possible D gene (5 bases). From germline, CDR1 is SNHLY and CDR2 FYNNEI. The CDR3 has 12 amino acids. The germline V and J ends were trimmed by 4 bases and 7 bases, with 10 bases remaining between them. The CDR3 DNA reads TGTGCCAGCAGTGGGTTGACAGTTGAAGCTTTCTTT. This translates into CASSGLTVEAFF.

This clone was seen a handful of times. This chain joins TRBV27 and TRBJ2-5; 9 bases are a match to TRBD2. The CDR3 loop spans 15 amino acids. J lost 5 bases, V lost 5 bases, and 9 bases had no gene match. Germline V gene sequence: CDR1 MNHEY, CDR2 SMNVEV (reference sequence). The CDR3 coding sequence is TGTGCCAGCAGTACTGTAGCGGGGGCTCCGGAGACCCAGTACTTC. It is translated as CASSTVAGAPETQYF.

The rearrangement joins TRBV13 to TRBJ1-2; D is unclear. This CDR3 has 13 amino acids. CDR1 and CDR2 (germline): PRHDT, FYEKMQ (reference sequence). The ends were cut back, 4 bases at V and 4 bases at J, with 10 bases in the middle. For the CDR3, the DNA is TGTGCCAGCAGCTCAGGACGCGCCTATGGCTACACCTTC. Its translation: CASSSGRAYGYTF. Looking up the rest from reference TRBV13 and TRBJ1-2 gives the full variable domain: AAGVIQSPRHLIKEKRETATLKCYPIPRHDTVYWYQQGPGQDPQFLISFYEKMQSDKGSIPDRFSAQQFSDYHSELNMSSLELGDSALYFCASSSGRAYGYTFGSGTRLTVV.

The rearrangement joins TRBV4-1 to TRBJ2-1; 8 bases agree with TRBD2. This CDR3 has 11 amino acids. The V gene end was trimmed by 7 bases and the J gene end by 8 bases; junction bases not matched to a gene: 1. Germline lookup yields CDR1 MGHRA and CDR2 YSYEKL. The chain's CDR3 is CASTAGDEQFF. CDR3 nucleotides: TGCGCCAGCACAGCGGGAGATGAGCAGTTCTTC.

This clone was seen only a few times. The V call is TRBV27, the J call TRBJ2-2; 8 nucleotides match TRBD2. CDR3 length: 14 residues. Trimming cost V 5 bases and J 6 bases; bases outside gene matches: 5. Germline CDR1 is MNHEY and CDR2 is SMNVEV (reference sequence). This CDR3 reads CASSLDGGAGELFF. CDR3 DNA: TGTGCCAGCAGTCTAGACGGGGGGGCCGGGGAGCTGTTTTTT.

CDR3 amino acids: CASSVDKSTEAFF. The CDR3 DNA is TGTGCCAGCAGCGTGGACAAAAGCACTGAAGCTTTCTTT. The rearrangement uses TRBV2 and TRBJ1-1; weak D call: TRBD1 (5 bases). V was trimmed by 6 bases and J by 4 bases, leaving 12 bases between them. The CDR3 has 13 amino acids. Germline lookup yields CDR1 SNHLY and CDR2 FYNNEI.